This TCR beta chain was identified during a study of tumor and adjacent non-tumor tissue in lung cancer. Study information: Histology: under 15 adenocarcinoma, 2 squamous cell carcinoma, 1 small cell lung cancer. General study findings and limits: Tumor repertoires had a smaller top 100 clone share than normal lung. Tumor TCR diversity, when higher, was linked to shorter survival.

This CDR3 comprises 9 residues. V lost 9 bases to trimming and J lost 9 bases, with 6 bases between them. The germline gives CDR1 ENHRY, CDR2 SYGVKD. No cell sorting was done before RNA was extracted from the tissue. Distant lung tissue was collected more than 3 cm away from the tumor edge. TCRbeta libraries were built with three rounds of nested PCR, modified from ARM-PCR. A single record per CDR3 protein comes from TCRdb applying MiXCR to the multiplex PCR reads. This sample has over 35,000 distinct CDR3 sequences, with approximately 61% found just once. About this clonotype: Its antigen is unknown.

The chain links TRBV10-3 to TRBJ2-1; no clear D. The TCR comes from a man in his fifties with non-small cell lung cancer. Sequencing was carried out using distant non-tumor lung tissue. The CDR3 sequence: CAIMGEQFF. CDR3 nucleotides: TGTGCCATAATGGGTGAGCAGTTCTTC.